These 21 T cell receptor beta chains originate from one sample sequenced in a study of T-cell reconstitution after alpha-beta-depleted transplantation in children. The TCRbeta library was prepared with unique molecular identifiers. MiXCR, applied by TCRdb to the PCR reads, yields one record per CDR3 protein. The profile shows around 670,000 distinct CDR3 sequences, 10% to 15% of them singletons. The specimen comprised PBMCs, sampled before TCRalphabeta/CD19-depleted stem cell transplant. These receptors were taken from a girl aged 2 to 10 with congenital amegakaryocytic thrombocytopenia, due to receive a stem cell transplant.

This clonotype was recorded many times. The J gene is TRBJ2-7, the V gene TRBV20-1; the match to TRBD2 covers 9 bases. The trim removed 6 bases at V and 6 bases at J, leaving 15 bases unmatched. This CDR3 contains 15 residues. CDR1 is DFQATT and CDR2 is SNEGSKA in the germline V gene (reference sequence). In nucleotides, the CDR3 is TGCAGTGCCATCCACCTCAGCGGGAGGTCATCCGAGCAGTACTTC. Translating it yields CSAIHLSGRSSEQYF.

V is TRBV19 and J is TRBJ2-1; D gene uncertain. CDR3 length equals 12 residues. V lost 4 bases and J lost 8, with 9 bases in between. Germline CDR1 reads LNHDA; CDR2 reads SQIVND (reference sequence). CDR3 in amino acids: CASSNRGYEQFF. CDR3 sequence (DNA): TGTGCCAGTAGTAACCGTGGGTATGAGCAGTTCTTC.

This clonotype came up a few times. The gene calls are TRBV25-1 and TRBJ2-1; TRBD2 is a possible D gene (5 bases). Trimming left V 3 bases short and J 3 bases short, with 18 bases between. Germline loops: CDR1 MGHDK, CDR2 SYGVNS. This CDR3 region has 17 residues. CDR3 nucleotide sequence: TGTGCCAGCAGTGACGACATTAGCGAAGTGGACTACAATGAGCAGTTCTTC. Its protein is CASSDDISEVDYNEQFF.

This chain connects TRBV20-1 to TRBJ2-2, with 13 bases lining up with TRBD2. The V segment lost 1 base and the J segment 1 base; nucleotides outside the gene matches: 15. Germline loops: CDR1 DFQATT, CDR2 SNEGSKA (reference sequence). The CDR3 has 21 amino acids. CDR3 loop: CSARGLYGLAGEVGNTGELFF. CDR3 DNA sequence: TGCAGTGCTAGAGGTCTATACGGACTAGCGGGAGAGGTCGGGAACACCGGGGAGCTGTTTTTT.

This sequence joins TRBV5-1 and TRBJ2-1; D may match TRBD1 or TRBD2 (5 bases each). From germline, CDR1 is SGHRS and CDR2 YFSETQ. CDR3 size: 16 residues. V lost 2 bases and J 1 base, leaving 13 bases between the germline ends. CDR3 residues: CASSFTGRGSYNEQFF. As DNA, the CDR3 is TGCGCCAGCAGCTTCACGGGAAGGGGATCCTACAATGAGCAGTTCTTC. The full variable domain, its missing parts supplied by reference TRBV5-1 and TRBJ2-1, is KAGVTQTPRYLIKTRGQQVTLSCSPISGHRSVSWYQQTPGQGLQFLFEYFSETQRNKGNFPGRFSGRQFSNSRSEMNVSTLELGDSALYLCASSFTGRGSYNEQFFGPGTRLTVL.

This clonotype was seen a few times. The chain carries TRBV27 and TRBJ2-5; 8 nucleotides agree with TRBD2. This CDR3 is 16 amino acids long. With 1 base clipped from V and 5 bases from J, the junction kept 9 bases outside the gene matches. Germline loops: CDR1 MNHEY, CDR2 SMNVEV (reference sequence). Written as DNA, the CDR3 is TGTGCCAGCAGTTTATTAGTCCCGGGAGGGATGGAGACCCAGTACTTC. Translating it yields CASSLLVPGGMETQYF.

This clonotype has a handful of counts. The chain uses TRBV4-1 and TRBJ1-5; tentatively, D is TRBD1 (6 bases). The CDR3 runs 16 residues. V was shortened by 1 base and J by 6 bases, with 16 bases between the two germline ends. CDR1 is MGHRA and CDR2 is YSYEKL in the germline V gene. This CDR3 reads CASSQVFGGRGQPQHF. CDR3 coding DNA: TGCGCCAGCAGCCAAGTGTTCGGGGGGCGCGGTCAGCCCCAGCATTTT.

There are many counts of this clonotype. The genes are TRBV7-2 and TRBJ2-5; weak D call: TRBD1 (6 bases). There are 13 residues in the CDR3. Trimming stripped 8 bases from V and 1 base from J, with 11 bases between. CDR1 is SGHTA and CDR2 is FQGNSA in the germline V gene. CDR3 region: CASGGFVQETQYF. The DNA for the CDR3 is TGTGCCAGCGGGGGCTTCGTCCAAGAGACCCAGTACTTC. Complete variable domain (other parts from reference TRBV7-2 and TRBJ2-5): GAGVSQSPSNKVTEKGKDVELRCDPISGHTALYWYRQSLGQGLEFLIYFQGNSAPDKSGLPSDRFSAERTGGSVSTLTIQRTQQEDSAVYLCASGGFVQETQYFGPGTRLLVL.

This chain links TRBV7-3 with TRBJ2-7, with 10 bases fitting TRBD2. The CDR3 has 15 residues. With 1 base clipped from V and 3 bases from J, the junction kept 3 bases outside the gene matches. The germline gives CDR1 SGHTA, CDR2 FQGTGA. As DNA, the CDR3 is TGTGCCAGCAGCTTAATGTCTAGCGGGAGCTACGAGCAGTACTTC. Amino acids: CASSLMSSGSYEQYF.

This clonotype was found a few times. The chain recombines TRBV6-5 with TRBJ2-7; possibly TRBD2 for D (5 bases). Germline CDR1 MNHEY, CDR2 SVGAGI. Trimming removed 6 bases at V and 4 bases at J, with 19 bases between. CDR3 size: 15 residues. CDR3 DNA: TGTGCCAGCAGCTCGCGGGTCCTACCCCCTTACGAGCAGTACTTC. Amino acids: CASSSRVLPPYEQYF.

This clonotype was detected ten times or more. The gene calls are TRBV28 and TRBJ1-2; D gene unclear. V was clipped by 5 bases and J by 4 bases, with 5 bases between them. CDR1 and CDR2 (germline): MDHEN, SYDVKM. The CDR3 covers 11 residues. CDR3 sequence (DNA): TGTGCCAGCAGTCGACTCTATGGCTACACCTTC. Translated, it gives CASSRLYGYTF.

This clonotype appeared many times. The rearrangement uses TRBV5-1 and TRBJ2-5; 11 nucleotides line up with TRBD2. J was trimmed by 2 bases and V by 4 bases; bases with no gene match: 4. CDR1 and CDR2 (germline): SGHRS, YFSETQ. The CDR3 covers 15 residues. CDR3 protein: CASSLGLAEQETQYF. In nucleotides, the CDR3 is TGCGCCAGCAGCCTGGGACTAGCGGAACAAGAGACCCAGTACTTC.

This clonotype was counted at least ten times. The chain combines TRBV29-1 with TRBJ1-3; no clear D. The CDR3 runs 12 residues. Trimming shortened V by 4 bases and J by 0 bases, and 4 bases separated the two germline ends. Germline loops: CDR1 SQVTM, CDR2 ANQGSEA. CDR3 coding DNA: TGCAGCGTTGTTGACTCTGGAAACACCATATATTTT. Protein: CSVVDSGNTIYF.

This clonotype showed up just a few times. The V gene is TRBV20-1, the J gene TRBJ2-1; 9 bases map to TRBD1. The length of the CDR3 is 14 residues. The trim removed 6 bases at V and 6 bases at J, leaving 9 bases unmatched. CDR1 DFQATT and CDR2 SNEGSKA come from the germline V gene (reference sequence). DNA of the CDR3: TGCAGTGCCACGGCCGGGACAGGGTTCAATGAGCAGTTCTTC. This sequence encodes CSATAGTGFNEQFF.

This clonotype was observed a few times. The chain joins TRBV5-1 to TRBJ2-7; 7 nucleotides align to TRBD2. Germline values: CDR1 SGHRS, CDR2 YFSETQ. J gave up 6 bases and V 6 bases, and 15 bases lay outside the gene matches. This CDR3 has 15 residues. The CDR3 DNA reads as TGCGCCAGCACTCAGCGGGACGTTAGGGACGGCGAGCAGTACTTC. Amino acids: CASTQRDVRDGEQYF.

There are many counts of this clonotype. V usage is TRBV28 and J usage is TRBJ2-7; D possibly matches TRBD1 or TRBD2 (5 bases each). The CDR3 contains 17 residues. V was trimmed by 2 bases and J by 0 bases, leaving 17 bases between them. The germline CDR1 and CDR2 sequences are MDHEN and SYDVKM. This CDR3 reads CASSLVVRRETSYEQYF. As DNA, the CDR3 is TGTGCCAGCAGTTTAGTGGTACGCAGGGAGACCTCCTACGAGCAGTACTTC. The variable domain in full, with the rest retrieved from reference TRBV28 and TRBJ2-7, is DVKVTQSSRYLVKRTGEKVFLECVQDMDHENMFWYRQDPGLGLRLIYFSYDVKMKEKGDIPEGYSVSREKKERFSLILESASTNQTSMYLCASSLVVRRETSYEQYFGPGTRLTVT.

Remarks on this clonotype: Given a much more abundant clone one base away, this may be a read error. This CDR3 reads CASSYTTGKTSGNSNEQYF. In DNA form, the CDR3 reads TGTGCCAGCAGTTACACGACAGGGAAGACTAGCGGGAACTCCAACGAGCAGTACTTC. The V gene is TRBV6-7, the J gene TRBJ2-7, with 11 positions matching TRBD2. TRBV6-7 is sorted into the ORF group, with uncertain function. The CDR3 is 19 amino acids.

This clonotype was counted between two and nine times. CDR3 nucleotide sequence: TGTGCCATATCTTCAGGGGACAATGAGCAGTTCTTC. Its protein is CAISSGDNEQFF. The V gene is TRBV7-9, the J gene TRBJ2-1; TRBD1 might be the D (6 bases). The CDR3 spans 12 residues. The V gene's germline CDR1 is SEHNR and CDR2 FQNEAQ (reference sequence). Trimming pared 10 bases from V and 5 bases from J, leaving 12 bases between.

This clonotype was recorded at least ten times. This rearrangement joins TRBV27 to TRBJ1-1; TRBD1 matches at 12 bases. Germline-derived CDR1 and CDR2 are MNHEY and SMNVEV (reference sequence). The CDR3 is made up of 16 amino acids. V was clipped by 7 bases and J by 2 bases; unmatched bases: 8. Here the CDR3 DNA reads TGTGCCAGCAAAACCGGGACAGGGGGCCTCAACACTGAAGCTTTCTTT. Its translation is CASKTGTGGLNTEAFF.

The rearrangement uses TRBV20-1 and TRBJ2-2; 14 nucleotides align to TRBD2. Germline V gene lookup returns CDR1 DFQATT and CDR2 SNEGSKA (reference sequence). Unmatched junction bases numbered 10, after V lost 6 bases and J lost 4 bases. This CDR3 region has 17 residues. CDR3 sequence (DNA): TGCAGTGCCAGGGGACTAGCGGGAGCCGAAATCACCGGGGAGCTGTTTTTT. Its protein is CSARGLAGAEITGELFF.

The rearrangement uses TRBV4-2 and TRBJ2-3, with 9 bases identical to TRBD2. V lost 3 bases to trimming and J lost 1 base; unmatched junction nucleotides: 8. CDR3 length equals 17 residues. Germline assignment: CDR1 LGHNA and CDR2 YNFKEQ. This chain's CDR3 is CASSQEIAGVGTDTQYF. CDR3 nucleotides: TGTGCCAGCAGCCAGGAAATAGCGGGAGTCGGCACAGATACGCAGTATTTT.